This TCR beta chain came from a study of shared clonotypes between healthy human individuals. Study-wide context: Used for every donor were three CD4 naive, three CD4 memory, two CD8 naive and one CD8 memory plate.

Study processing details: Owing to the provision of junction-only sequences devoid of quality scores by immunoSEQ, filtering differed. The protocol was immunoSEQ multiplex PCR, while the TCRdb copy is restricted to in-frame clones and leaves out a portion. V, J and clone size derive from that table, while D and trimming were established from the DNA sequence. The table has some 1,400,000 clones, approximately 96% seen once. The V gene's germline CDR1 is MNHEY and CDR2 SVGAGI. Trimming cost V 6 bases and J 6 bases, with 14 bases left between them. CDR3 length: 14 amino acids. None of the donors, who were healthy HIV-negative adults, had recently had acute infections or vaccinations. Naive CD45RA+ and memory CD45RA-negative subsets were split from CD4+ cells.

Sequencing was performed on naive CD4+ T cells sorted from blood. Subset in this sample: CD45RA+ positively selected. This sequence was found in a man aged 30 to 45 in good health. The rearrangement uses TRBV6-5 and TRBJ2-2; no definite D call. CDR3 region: CASSYRVPAGELFF. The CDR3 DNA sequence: TGTGCCAGCAGCTACCGGGTCCCAGCCGGGGAGCTGTTTTTT.